This TCR beta chain was recorded in a study of CD8+ T cells in alopecia areata. As for the study in general: Treated patients' severity was scored by percentage of affected scalp area. General study points: More clonal than normal scalp was lesional scalp, particularly alopecia totalis/universalis.

Germline V gene sequence: CDR1 LNHDA, CDR2 SQIVND (reference sequence). This CDR3 region has 13 residues. With V trimmed by 5 bases and J by 6 bases, 6 bases remained unmatched. Of note for this clone: Antigen specificity is unknown.

cDNA serving as the sequencing template came from extracted, reverse transcribed RNA. Method: immunoSEQ multiplex PCR; TCRdb's copy keeps in-frame clones and lacks some. The sample lists about 250,000 clones, roughly 60% seen once, with 0.9% to 0.95% in the top ten. The treatment denotes: oral pan-JAK inhibitor, 5-10 mg twice daily. Researchers took lesional scalp punch biopsies and peripheral blood from people who were alopecia areata patients. The source is a human donor with alopecia areata. The sequenced sample was CD4+ T cells sorted from blood, obtained at roughly week 52, from a patient treated with tofacitinib. This chain uses TRBV19 with TRBJ1-2; TRBD1 aligns across 7 bases. CDR3 nucleotides: TGTGCCAGTAGTGAGACAGGGTTTAATGGCTACACCTTC. Its translation is CASSETGFNGYTF.